This entry lists 18 T cell receptor beta chains sequenced from one sample in a study of T cells after yellow fever vaccination. TCRdb re-called the 5' RACE reads through MiXCR, storing one row per CDR3 protein. The profile shows about 75,000 distinct CDR3 sequences, around 7.7% of them singletons. Sequenced here: CD8+ T cells sorted from PBMCs, sampled about 10 days after the first yellow fever vaccination. The receptor source for this set is a young man who received the YFV17D yellow fever vaccine.

This rearrangement joins TRBV2 to TRBJ2-7; perhaps TRBD2 as D (6 bases). The CDR3 sequence is 14 residues long. Germline CDR1 is SNHLY and CDR2 is FYNNEI. Trimming cost V 7 bases and J 2 bases, with 15 bases left between them. CDR3 bases: TGTGCCAGCACTGAGGTAGGAGGGACCTACGAGCAGTACTTC. Its protein is CASTEVGGTYEQYF.

This clonotype was recorded at least ten times. The chain couples TRBV4-2 to TRBJ2-5; 11 bases map to TRBD2. The CDR3 totals 16 residues. The V gene's germline CDR1 is LGHNA and CDR2 YNFKEQ. Trimming took 4 bases from V and 1 from J; bases not matched to a gene: 5. For the CDR3, the DNA is TGTGCCAGCAGCCGAGTAGCGGGGGGGTTCCAAGAGACCCAGTACTTC. Residues: CASSRVAGGFQETQYF.

The chain recombines TRBV4-1 with TRBJ2-5; the D gene is possibly TRBD2 (6 bases). The CDR3 sequence is 13 residues long. Deletions cut 5 bases from V and 1 base from J, with 8 bases between. Germline V gene sequence: CDR1 MGHRA, CDR2 YSYEKL. The CDR3 nucleotides read TGCGCCAGCAGCAAGCGGGTCCAAGAGACCCAGTACTTC. This encodes CASSKRVQETQYF.

This clonotype was seen repeatedly, ten times or more. This chain joins TRBV29-1 and TRBJ1-2; 7 nucleotides match TRBD1. This CDR3 has 12 amino acids. Germline trimming cut 3 bases from V and 6 bases from J; bases unmatched to any gene: 4. CDR1 and CDR2 from the germline V gene are SQVTM and ANQGSEA. This CDR3 is CSVETGNDGYTF. In DNA form, the CDR3 reads TGCAGCGTTGAGACAGGGAATGATGGCTACACCTTC.

The rearrangement links TRBV19 to TRBJ2-5; the D is unclear. The CDR3 has 13 amino acids. CDR1 LNHDA and CDR2 SQIVND come from the germline V gene (reference sequence). V lost 8 bases to trimming and J lost 2 bases, with 12 bases between them. CDR3 protein: CASGHDGQETQYF. In DNA, the CDR3 is TGTGCCAGTGGTCACGACGGACAAGAGACCCAGTACTTC. The full variable domain, rest sourced from reference TRBV19 and TRBJ2-5, is DGGITQSPKYLFRKEGQNVTLSCEQNLNHDAMYWYRQDPGQGLRLIYYSQIVNDFQKGDIAEGYSVSREKKESFPLTVTSAQKNPTAFYLCASGHDGQETQYFGPGTRLLVL.

The chain is built from TRBV7-9 and TRBJ1-5; D possibly corresponds to TRBD1 (6 bases). With 5 bases removed from V and 6 bases from J, the gap between germline ends came to 14 bases. Germline CDR1 reads SEHNR; CDR2 reads FQNEAQ (reference sequence). The CDR3 sequence is 14 residues long. This CDR3 reads CASSEGGMGQPQHF. Here the CDR3 DNA reads TGTGCCAGCAGCGAGGGGGGGATGGGTCAGCCCCAGCATTTT.

The rearrangement joins TRBV10-3 to TRBJ1-2; perhaps TRBD1 as D (6 bases). Trimming stripped 6 bases from V and 6 bases from J, with 11 bases between. The CDR3 length is 12 residues. Looked up from germline, CDR1 is ENHRY and CDR2 is SYGVKD. CDR3: CAIRVGGDGYTF. The CDR3 DNA follows: TGTGCCATCAGGGTAGGGGGAGATGGCTACACCTTC.

The chain recombines TRBV11-2 with TRBJ2-1, with no clear D. Germline V gene data show CDR1 as SGHAT and CDR2 as FQNNGV. The CDR3 consists of 14 residues. With 0 bases removed from V and 8 bases from J, the gap between germline ends came to 11 bases. The CDR3 DNA is TGTGCCAGCAGCTTAGATCCAGGTGGGGATGAGCAGTTCTTC. It encodes CASSLDPGGDEQFF.

This clonotype was found many times. The chain is built from TRBV7-6 and TRBJ2-1; D gene unclear. Germline V lookup: CDR1 SGHVS, CDR2 FNYEAQ. This CDR3 is 13 amino acids long. V lost 5 bases and J 4 bases, leaving 9 bases between the germline ends. The CDR3 nucleotides are TGTGCCAGCAGCGTACGACAATACAATGAGCAGTTCTTC. This sequence encodes CASSVRQYNEQFF.

This clonotype came up a few times. For the CDR3, the DNA is TGTGCCAGCTCATTGTCAGACAATAGCAATCAGCCCCAGCATTTT. Protein product: CASSLSDNSNQPQHF. The rearrangement links TRBV18 to TRBJ1-5; D is unclear. V was shortened by 5 bases and J by 0 bases, with 11 bases between the two germline ends. This CDR3 spans 15 amino acids. Germline CDR1 is KGHSH and CDR2 is LQKENI.

The chain has TRBV5-5 and TRBJ1-2, with 8 bases matching TRBD1. The J segment lost 4 bases and the V segment lost 5 bases, leaving 13 bases of the junction unmatched. Germline V gives CDR1 SGHKS, CDR2 YYEKEE (reference sequence). CDR3 length: 16 residues. The CDR3 DNA follows: TGTGCCAGCAGTCATTGGGGGACAGGTTTCCGCTATGGCTACACCTTC. Translated: CASSHWGTGFRYGYTF.

This clonotype was recorded at least ten times. The genes are TRBV7-9 and TRBJ2-7, with D possibly called TRBD1 or TRBD2 (5 bases each). The CDR3 covers 15 residues. Trimming shortened V by 1 base and J by 2 bases, and 12 bases separated the two germline ends. From germline, CDR1 is SEHNR and CDR2 FQNEAQ (reference sequence). This CDR3 reads CASSLEVGGTYEQYF. CDR3 sequence (DNA): TGTGCCAGCAGCTTAGAGGTTGGGGGAACCTACGAGCAGTACTTC. The full variable domain, its missing parts supplied by reference TRBV7-9 and TRBJ2-7, is DTGVSQNPRHKITKRGQNVTFRCDPISEHNRLYWYRQTLGQGPEFLTYFQNEAQLEKSRLLSDRFSAERPKGSFSTLEIQRTEQGDSAMYLCASSLEVGGTYEQYFGPGTRLTVT.

This clonotype was counted only a few times. V and J are TRBV30 and TRBJ2-1, with 11 bases lining up with TRBD2. This CDR3 has 14 residues. Germline trimming cut 3 bases from V and 10 bases from J; bases unmatched to any gene: 8. Germline CDR1 reads GTSNPN; CDR2 reads SVGIG (reference sequence). CDR3 loop: CAWRTLGLAEEQFF. The CDR3 region has the DNA TGTGCCTGGAGGACCCTGGGACTAGCGGAAGAGCAGTTCTTC.

The J gene is TRBJ2-1, the V gene TRBV7-3; D unclear. The CDR3 consists of 13 residues. Trimming shortened V by 4 bases and J by 8 bases, and 12 bases separated the two germline ends. From germline, CDR1 is SGHTA and CDR2 FQGTGA. For the CDR3, the DNA is TGTGCCAGCAGCTCCGAACCGGCCCATGAGCAGTTCTTC. Translated: CASSSEPAHEQFF. The full variable domain, in which reference TRBV7-3 and TRBJ2-1 provide the parts outside the CDR3, is GAGVSQTPSNKVTEKGKYVELRCDPISGHTALYWYRQSLGQGPEFLIYFQGTGAADDSGLPNDRFFAVRPEGSVSTLKIQRTERGDSAVYLCASSSEPAHEQFFGPGTRLTVL.

This clonotype was recorded many times. The chain carries TRBV19 and TRBJ2-7; TRBD2 matches at 8 bases. The CDR3 runs 13 residues. After removal of 5 bases from V and 6 bases from J, the junction contained 6 bases not matched to a gene. CDR1 and CDR2 from the germline V gene are LNHDA and SQIVND (reference sequence). The DNA for the CDR3 is TGTGCCAGTAGTGGGACTAGTTCTCGCGAGCAGTACGTC. Residues: CASSGTSSREQYV.

This clonotype has a count of ten or more. This rearrangement joins TRBV10-3 to TRBJ1-2, with D maybe TRBD1 (5 bases). The CDR3 covers 12 residues. From germline, CDR1 is ENHRY and CDR2 SYGVKD. V was shortened by 6 bases and J by 6 bases, with 11 bases between the two germline ends. CDR3 DNA sequence: TGTGCCATCAGGGACACCAACGATGGCTACACCTTC. Translating it yields CAIRDTNDGYTF.

This sequence joins TRBV2 and TRBJ2-3; a weak D match, TRBD1 (5 bases). Germline V gene lookup returns CDR1 SNHLY and CDR2 FYNNEI. Deletions cut 9 bases from V and 0 bases from J, with 13 bases between. The CDR3 has 14 amino acids. CDR3 in DNA: TGTGCCAGAACCCCAGGGCCTAGCACAGATACGCAGTATTTT. Protein sequence: CARTPGPSTDTQYF. Based on the CDR3 plus reference TRBV2 and TRBJ2-3, the full variable domain is EPEVTQTPSHQVTQMGQEVILRCVPISNHLYFYWYRQILGQKVEFLVSFYNNEISEKSEIFDDQFSVERPDGSNFTLKIRSTKLEDSAMYFCARTPGPSTDTQYFGPGTRLTVL.

In its sample, this clonotype was seen many times. The chain combines TRBV4-3 with TRBJ1-5, with TRBD1 as a possible D gene (5 bases). Germline V CDR1 and CDR2: LGHNA, YSLEER. The CDR3 has 16 amino acids. Trimming took off 0 bases at V and 5 bases at J, with 14 bases between the two ends. CDR3 loop: CASSQDPPGPHQPQHF. CDR3 in DNA: TGCGCCAGCAGCCAAGATCCCCCGGGGCCTCATCAGCCCCAGCATTTT.